The clone carrying this T cell receptor beta chain was counted at least ten times. As yet, its antigen is unknown. J was trimmed by 7 bases and V by 1 base; bases with no gene match: 7. The CDR3 covers 14 residues. Germline CDR1 is SGHDT and CDR2 is YYEEEE. This entry is derived from a study of T-cell reconstitution after alpha-beta-depleted transplantation in children. Unique molecular identifiers were incorporated into the prepared TCRbeta library. TCRdb reanalysed the PCR reads using MiXCR and keeps one entry per CDR3 protein. The data contain around 270,000 distinct CDR3 sequences, 9.5% to 13% of them singletons. Points from the study as a whole: Newly produced T cells mostly accounted for T-cell counts and diversity one year post-transplant. About two months after transplant, alpha-beta T cells reportedly came from several hundred expanded graft clones.

The chain uses TRBV5-6 and TRBJ1-2; 7 bases fit TRBD1. Sequencing was performed on PBMCs, taken before TCRalphabeta/CD19-depleted stem cell transplant. The receptor's source is a boy less than two years old with acute myeloid leukemia, due to receive a stem cell transplant. The CDR3 region has the DNA TGTGCCAGCAGCTTGCTAGGGGACAGACTTGGCTACACCTTC. As protein: CASSLLGDRLGYTF.